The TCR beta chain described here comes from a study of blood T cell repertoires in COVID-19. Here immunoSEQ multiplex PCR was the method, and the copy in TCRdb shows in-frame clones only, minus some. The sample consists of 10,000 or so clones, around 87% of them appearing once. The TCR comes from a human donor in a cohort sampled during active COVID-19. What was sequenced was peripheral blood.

CDR3 loop: CASTVGHGGSSSSYEQYF. As DNA, the CDR3 is TGTGCCAGCACGGTTGGACACGGTGGTAGTTCGAGCTCCTACGAGCAGTACTTC. The V and J genes are TRBV25-1 and TRBJ2-7; D possibly corresponds to TRBD1 (5 bases). The CDR3 has 18 residues. Germline lookup yields CDR1 MGHDK and CDR2 SYGVNS. Trimming removed 7 bases at V and 0 bases at J, with 25 bases between.